The TCR beta chain described here comes from a study of cytomegalovirus exposure and HLA in healthy donors. Whole-study findings and limits: TCR beta chain V- and J-gene trimming was linked, in a later analysis, to a missense variant in DCLRE1C.

Concerning this clone: Its matching antigen is unknown.

The V and J ends lost 0 bases and 7 bases, in that order; junction bases with no gene match: 7. The CDR3 covers 15 residues. CDR1 and CDR2 from the germline V gene are SGHRS and YFSETQ. PCR was performed using 60 Vbeta and 13 Jbeta primers. This table comes from immunoSEQ multiplex PCR, and its TCRdb copy is limited to in-frame clones, with some not included. Of roughly 87,000 clones listed, 70% to 80% are singletons. Specimen: PBMCs. This chain uses TRBV5-1 with TRBJ2-1; 7 bases map to TRBD1. The origin of this receptor is a woman aged 40 to 49 in good health and CMV-seropositive. The CDR3 DNA sequence: TGCGCCAGCAGCTTGGGAACAGGGGTTGGTAATGAGCAGTTCTTC. It is translated as CASSLGTGVGNEQFF.